This paragraph covers one TCR beta chain sequence. The CDR3 covers 13 residues. V lost 6 bases, J lost 4 bases, and 12 bases lay in between. Germline V gene lookup returns CDR1 MNHEY and CDR2 SMNVEV (reference sequence). TCRdb's copy holds only in-frame clones and misses some; the assay was immunoSEQ multiplex PCR. This sample yields about 350,000 clones, of which approximately 91% are seen a single time; just under 7.5% belongs to the top ten. This sample was included in a study of blood T cell repertoires in COVID-19. The sequence came from a woman aged 70-85 years with COVID-19, enrolled during active disease. V usage is TRBV27 and J usage is TRBJ1-1; tentative D call: TRBD1 (6 bases). The sequencing input was peripheral blood. The CDR3 here is CASSSRGGTEAFF. CDR3 bases: TGTGCCAGCAGCTCCAGGGGTGGCACTGAAGCTTTCTTT.